This note documents a single T cell receptor (beta chain) sequence. What it binds is unknown. The PCR made use of 60 Vbeta and 13 Jbeta primers. TCRdb's copy holds only in-frame clones and misses some; the assay was immunoSEQ multiplex PCR. The data show about 180,000 clones, with roughly four fifths seen just once and 1.5% to 2% held by the top ten. These data come from a study of cytomegalovirus exposure and HLA in healthy donors. The CDR3 length is 15 residues. The germline CDR1 and CDR2 sequences are SGHAT and FQNNGV. Between the trimmed V and J ends, which lost 3 bases and 0 bases, there was a span of 6 bases. Overall study findings and caveats: Later work associated around 18,000 TCR beta sequences with HLA alleles at 0.05 false discovery rate. When analyzed later, a missense DCLRE1C variant was found to be linked to TCR beta V- and J-gene trimming.

It was healthy bone marrow donors who served as donors. The receptor comes from a man in his late teens or twenties in good health and CMV-seronegative. Sequences were obtained from PBMCs. The chain couples TRBV11-2 to TRBJ1-6; D not resolved. CDR3 residues: CASSLRASYNSPLHF. CDR3 bases: TGTGCCAGCAGCTTGAGAGCCTCCTATAATTCACCCCTCCACTTT.